This TCR beta chain was sequenced for a study of cytomegalovirus exposure and HLA in healthy donors. Study results and limitations: The sole available immune exposure information was CMV serostatus. The authors assumed roughly uniform sequencing depth across donors for presence/absence analyses. Analyzed later, most CMV-associated TCR beta chains appeared HLA-restricted.

Regarding this clone: The antigen remains undetermined.

The PCR used 60 Vbeta and 13 Jbeta primers. Produced via immunoSEQ multiplex PCR; TCRdb's table is partial and in-frame only. The profile covers about 200,000 clones, with approximately 85% appearing a single time and 6.5% taken by the ten largest. Trimming cost V 4 bases and J 9 bases; bases outside gene matches: 10. CDR3 length: 15 amino acids. CDR1 is SGHRS, CDR2 YFSETQ, per germline. The clonotype was recovered from a woman in her fifties or sixties in good health and CMV-seropositive. The sequenced material came from PBMCs. The chain couples TRBV5-1 to TRBJ1-6; 7 bases match TRBD1. CDR3 in DNA: TGCGCCAGCAGCGCCCGAGGGGGCGCGGGTTCACCCCTCCACTTT. It translates to CASSARGGAGSPLHF.